Described below is a single T cell receptor beta chain sequence and its context. CDR3 length: 16 residues. Per the germline V gene, CDR1 is SGHRS and CDR2 is YFSETQ. Trimming left V 6 bases short and J 8 bases short, with 26 bases between. These data come from a study of blood T cell repertoires in COVID-19. Background on the study: Italy, Spain and the United States were the sources of the convalescent and acute COVID-19 samples. Nucleic acid was either cDNA or gDNA, and it came from T cells, B-cell-depleted T cells, or PBMCs.

In the original analysis: Reference gene primer amplification gave estimated nucleated cell counts. Using immunoSEQ multiplex PCR, the repertoire was profiled, and TCRdb retains in-frame clones only, with some absent. V and J calls and clone size are given by that table; D and trimming were obtained from the DNA. The data contain 85,000 to 100,000 clones, around three quarters of them singletons. This chain connects TRBV5-1 to TRBJ1-2; D call uncertain. This sequence was found in a man aged 45 to 65 who had recovered from COVID-19. Sequenced material: peripheral blood. CDR3 protein: CASKNWAGSGDPGYTF. The CDR3 DNA sequence: TGCGCCAGCAAGAATTGGGCGGGCAGCGGAGACCCGGGCTACACCTTC.